One and the same sample provided the 18 T cell receptor beta chains below, sequenced in a study of blood T cell repertoires in COVID-19. Produced via immunoSEQ multiplex PCR; TCRdb's table is partial and in-frame only. This sample has under 140,000 clones; around 80% occur once, and the top ten carry about 3.8%. Sequences were obtained from peripheral blood. These receptor sequences come from a woman older than 75 with acute or convalescent COVID-19.

This clone was detected a few times. V usage is TRBV9 and J usage is TRBJ1-5; the D gene is possibly TRBD1 (5 bases). The CDR3 has 17 residues. Germline V gene lookup returns CDR1 SGDLS and CDR2 YYNGEE. Trimming left V 1 base short and J 0 bases short, with 14 bases between. Written as DNA, the CDR3 is TGTGCCAGCAGCGTACGGTGGGGCAGCTCTAGCAATCAGCCCCAGCATTTT. Protein sequence: CASSVRWGSSSNQPQHF.

The chain employs TRBV6-1 and TRBJ2-7; unclear D gene. The length of the CDR3 is 10 residues. The V end was cut by 3 bases, the J end by 8 bases, with 5 bases between. CDR1 MNHNS and CDR2 SASEGT come from the germline V gene. CDR3 in DNA: TGTGCCAGCAGTGATAGCCAGCAGTACTTC. It encodes CASSDSQQYF.

The chain uses TRBV28 and TRBJ2-7; 7 bases match TRBD1. The germline gives CDR1 MDHEN, CDR2 SYDVKM. This CDR3 has 13 residues. Trimming removed 5 bases from V and 3 bases from J; junction bases left unmatched: 4. The DNA for the CDR3 is TGTGCCAGCAGTCCGGGACAGCACTACGAGCAGTACTTC. It encodes CASSPGQHYEQYF. Supplemented by reference TRBV28 and TRBJ2-7, the full variable domain reads DVKVTQSSRYLVKRTGEKVFLECVQDMDHENMFWYRQDPGLGLRLIYFSYDVKMKEKGDIPEGYSVSREKKERFSLILESASTNQTSMYLCASSPGQHYEQYFGPGTRLTVT.

The gene calls are TRBV10-1 and TRBJ1-1, with D possibly being TRBD1 (5 bases). Germline CDR1 and CDR2: WNHNN and SYGVQD (reference sequence). This CDR3 has 13 amino acids. V gave up 6 bases and J gave up 8 bases, with 16 bases separating them. CDR3 nucleotide sequence: TGCGCCAGCAGCCTGGGACTCCGAAACGAAGCTTTCTTT. It specifies CASSLGLRNEAFF.

The chain joins TRBV19 to TRBJ1-2; D gene uncertain. The CDR3 covers 15 residues. V was shortened by 5 bases and J by 2 bases, with 15 bases between the two germline ends. Looked up from germline, CDR1 is LNHDA and CDR2 is SQIVND (reference sequence). The CDR3 DNA sequence: TGTGCCAGTAGTCCCGGGCGAGCGGCCAACTATGGCTACACCTTC. It is translated as CASSPGRAANYGYTF. Drawing the rest from reference TRBV19 and TRBJ1-2, the complete variable domain is DGGITQSPKYLFRKEGQNVTLSCEQNLNHDAMYWYRQDPGQGLRLIYYSQIVNDFQKGDIAEGYSVSREKKESFPLTVTSAQKNPTAFYLCASSPGRAANYGYTFGSGTRLTVV.

V is TRBV6-1 and J is TRBJ1-4; D might be TRBD1 (5 bases). Germline V gene sequence: CDR1 MNHNS, CDR2 SASEGT. V lost 0 bases to trimming and J lost 4 bases, with 9 bases between them. The CDR3 loop spans 15 amino acids. The CDR3 loop is CASSEAGGLNEKLFF. The CDR3 DNA reads as TGTGCCAGCAGTGAAGCGGGGGGACTTAATGAAAAACTGTTTTTT.

The chain links TRBV2 to TRBJ1-1; D remains ambiguous. The germline V gene has CDR1 SNHLY and CDR2 FYNNEI. V was pared by 2 bases and J by 7 bases, with 8 bases between. CDR3 length equals 12 residues. The CDR3 DNA follows: TGTGCCAGCAGTGAATTGCAGGATGAAGCTTTCTTT. This codes for CASSELQDEAFF.

The chain recombines TRBV7-9 with TRBJ1-2; D unresolved. The CDR3 runs to 12 residues. The germline V and J ends were trimmed by 5 bases and 7 bases, with 11 bases remaining between them. Per the germline V gene, CDR1 is SEHNR and CDR2 is FQNEAQ (reference sequence). CDR3 loop: CASSPPGGGYTF. DNA of the CDR3: TGTGCCAGCAGCCCACCCGGAGGTGGCTACACCTTC.

The chain uses TRBV7-2 and TRBJ2-7; tentatively, D is TRBD1 (6 bases). The CDR3 runs to 14 residues. Germline CDR1 SGHTA, CDR2 FQGNSA. Trimming cost V 0 bases and J 5 bases, with 11 bases left between them. The CDR3 bases are TGTGCCAGCAGCTTAGCAGGCAGGGGAAACGAGCAGTACTTC. It yields the protein CASSLAGRGNEQYF.

The CDR3 sequence is CATSGLAGVSDNEQFF. The CDR3 DNA follows: TGTGCCACCAGTGGACTAGCGGGAGTTTCGGACAATGAGCAGTTCTTC. This chain joins TRBV24-1 and TRBJ2-1, with 12 nucleotides matching TRBD2. This CDR3 comprises 16 residues. CDR1 and CDR2 from the germline V gene are KGHDR and SFDVKD. V shed 5 bases and J 5 bases; nucleotides not matched to a gene: 6.

This chain links TRBV4-3 with TRBJ2-1; 8 nucleotides match TRBD2. CDR1 is LGHNA and CDR2 is YSLEER in the germline V gene. This CDR3 is built from 17 residues. V was pared by 3 bases and J by 0 bases, with 7 bases of the junction left unmatched. The CDR3 DNA is TGCGCCAGCAGCCAGGACCTCACTAGCGGCTCCTACAATGAGCAGTTCTTC. Its protein is CASSQDLTSGSYNEQFF.

This rearrangement joins TRBV9 to TRBJ2-3; 13 nucleotides align to TRBD2. V shed 0 bases, J shed 10 bases, and the junction held 11 bases outside the gene matches. This CDR3 has 17 residues. CDR1 is SGDLS and CDR2 is YYNGEE in the germline V gene. In nucleotides, the CDR3 is TGTGCCAGCAGCGTAGAGTCAACTAGCGGGGGGGCCGATGCGCAGTATTTT. This translates into CASSVESTSGGADAQYF.

CDR3 in amino acids: CASSQDSGSPLHF. CDR3 DNA sequence: TGTGCCAGCAGCCAAGACTCGGGTTCACCCCTCCACTTT. The rearrangement joins TRBV3-1 (or the pseudogene TRBV3-2) to TRBJ1-6; D not resolved. The V end lost 0 bases, the J end lost 9 bases, and 6 bases lay between the germline ends. CDR1 and CDR2 from the germline V gene are LGHDT and YNNKEL (reference sequence). This CDR3 region has 13 residues.

This sequence joins TRBV14 and TRBJ2-7, with D tentatively TRBD1 (6 bases). The CDR3 runs 15 residues. The V end lost 1 base, the J end lost 2 bases, and 12 bases lay between the germline ends. CDR1 is SGHDN and CDR2 is FVKESK in the germline V gene. The CDR3 bases are TGTGCCAGCAGCCAAGCAGGGGATCCCCCCTACGAGCAGTACTTC. Translating it yields CASSQAGDPPYEQYF.

The V gene is TRBV5-6, the J gene TRBJ2-7; 7 positions match TRBD1. Germline trimming cut 1 base from V and 4 bases from J; bases unmatched to any gene: 2. CDR1 is SGHDT and CDR2 is YYEEEE in the germline V gene. The CDR3 extends over 13 amino acids. This CDR3 is CASSLTGAYEQYF. The CDR3 bases are TGTGCCAGCAGCTTGACAGGGGCGTACGAGCAGTACTTC.

The chain carries TRBV10-1 and TRBJ1-1; TRBD1 matches 9 bases. The CDR3 runs to 15 residues. Germline V lookup: CDR1 WNHNN, CDR2 SYGVQD (reference sequence). After removal of 2 bases from V and 1 base from J, the junction contained 2 bases not matched to a gene. CDR3 in amino acids: CASSEGTGWNTEAFF. The CDR3 coding sequence is TGCGCCAGCAGTGAGGGGACAGGGTGGAACACTGAAGCTTTCTTT.

This clone is a singleton in its sample. This chain joins TRBV10-1 and TRBJ2-4, with 10 bases that match TRBD1. The V gene end was trimmed by 0 bases and the J gene end by 9 bases; junction bases not matched to a gene: 8. The CDR3 is made up of 16 amino acids. CDR1 WNHNN and CDR2 SYGVQD come from the germline V gene (reference sequence). The CDR3 DNA is TGCGCCAGCAGTGAGTCGAGTCCCCGGACAGGGGGCATTCAGTACTTC. Translating gives CASSESSPRTGGIQYF.

The chain carries TRBV20-1 and TRBJ2-3; the D gene is possibly TRBD2 (6 bases). The CDR3 is made up of 15 amino acids. Germline V lookup: CDR1 DFQATT, CDR2 SNEGSKA (reference sequence). Trimming removed 3 bases from V and 5 bases from J, with 18 bases in between. DNA for the CDR3: TGCAGTGCTAGTGGCTTCGGGGGAGAGGTAGATACGCAGTATTTT. This encodes CSASGFGGEVDTQYF.